What follows are 15 T cell receptor beta chains derived from one specimen sequenced in a study of post-analysis software for immune sequencing data. The study, taken as a whole, reports: TRBV5-6, TRBV5-1 and TRBV20-1 belonged to a set of about five TRBV segments that were more frequent in patients than controls.

TCR beta libraries were prepared from cDNA with unique molecular identifiers. TCRdb re-derived calls from the PCR reads in MiXCR, one entry per CDR3 protein. The sample holds around 190,000 distinct CDR3 sequences, 29% seen once. These TCRs' antigens remain unknown. The sample comprised blood. All receptors come from a girl aged 2 to 17 with multiple sclerosis.

This clonotype was counted ten times or more. As DNA, the CDR3 is TGTGCCGCCAGCGAGGGAGTAGCAGATACGCAGTATTTT. It codes for CAASEGVADTQYF. The gene calls are TRBV6-1 and TRBJ2-3; D might be TRBD2 (5 bases). The CDR3 contains 13 residues. Looked up from germline, CDR1 is MNHNS and CDR2 is SASEGT. Trimming shortened V by 11 bases and J by 4 bases, and 16 bases separated the two germline ends.

The rearrangement joins TRBV20-1 to TRBJ2-5, with 9 positions matching TRBD2. The CDR3 extends over 16 amino acids. Trimming at V came to 3 bases and at J to 11 bases, leaving 19 bases not matched to a gene. CDR1 is DFQATT, CDR2 SNEGSKA, per germline (reference sequence). The CDR3 DNA sequence: TGCAGTGCTAGTCAAGGTAGCGGGGGCCCAGTATTCCGGCAGTACTTC. This sequence encodes CSASQGSGGPVFRQYF.

This chain uses TRBV6-5 with TRBJ1-2, with 10 bases aligning to TRBD1. Germline lookup yields CDR1 MNHEY and CDR2 SVGAGI. This CDR3 is built from 14 residues. V gave up 6 bases and J gave up 8 bases; unmatched junction bases: 9. The CDR3 sequence is CASRETGGAGGYTF. The CDR3 region has the DNA TGTGCCAGCAGGGAGACAGGGGGCGCGGGAGGCTACACCTTC.

This clonotype was seen a few times. The chain couples TRBV5-1 to TRBJ2-7, with 10 nucleotides matching TRBD1. After removal of 4 bases from V and 4 bases from J, the junction contained 5 bases not matched to a gene. The CDR3 sequence is 14 residues long. Looked up from germline, CDR1 is SGHRS and CDR2 is YFSETQ. The CDR3 here is CASSTGQGRYEQYF. CDR3 sequence (DNA): TGCGCCAGCAGCACGGGACAGGGGAGGTACGAGCAGTACTTC.

Of note for this clonotype: A read error is possible here, since a much larger clone lies one base away. The CDR3 DNA reads as TGTGCCAGCAGTCCAATTGACAAGGTTGCCTACGAGCAGTACTTC. As protein: CASSPIDKVAYEQYF. The chain couples TRBV28 to TRBJ2-7; no clear D gene. The CDR3 runs to 15 residues. Trimming removed 5 bases from V and 2 bases from J, with 16 bases in between. In germline, CDR1 is MDHEN, CDR2 SYDVKM.

For this clonotype: It may be a read error: a sequence one base away is much more abundant. The chain recombines TRBV24-1 with TRBJ2-7, with D possibly being TRBD2 (6 bases). Germline loops: CDR1 KGHDR, CDR2 SFDVKD. The CDR3 covers 17 residues. V lost 5 bases to trimming and J lost 7 bases, with 26 bases between them. The CDR3 loop reads CATSVSSAGPAHNEQYF. The CDR3 DNA reads as TGTGCCACCAGTGTAAGTAGCGCGGGGCCAGCCCACAATGAGCAGTACTTC.

The chain joins TRBV9 to TRBJ1-4; D is uncertain. The V gene lost 4 bases and the J gene lost 4 bases, with 8 bases spanning the gap. Germline V gene sequence: CDR1 SGDLS, CDR2 YYNGEE. This CDR3 is built from 13 residues. The CDR3 nucleotides are TGTGCCAGCAGCTTACTGTTTAATGAAAAACTGTTTTTT. It yields the protein CASSLLFNEKLFF.

This clonotype came up many times. The CDR3 here is CASSFGRENGETQYF. The DNA of the CDR3 is TGTGCCAGCAGTTTTGGGCGGGAGAACGGGGAGACCCAGTACTTC. This rearrangement joins TRBV12-3 or TRBV12-4 to TRBJ2-5; 7 bases map to TRBD2. The CDR3 has 15 residues. Trimming took 3 bases from V and 5 from J; bases not matched to a gene: 9.

This clonotype has a count of ten or more. The chain recombines TRBV6-1 with TRBJ2-3; the D gene is possibly TRBD2 (6 bases). The CDR3 is 15 residues long. CDR1 MNHNS and CDR2 SASEGT come from the germline V gene. Deletions cut 5 bases from V and 4 bases from J, with 16 bases between. CDR3 DNA sequence: TGTGCCAGCAGTCCGGGGGTTGCTCGCGCAGATACGCAGTATTTT. Protein: CASSPGVARADTQYF.

The table lists this clonotype with many counts. CDR3 in amino acids: CASSPQVGGSYNEQFF. The CDR3 nucleotides are TGCGCCAGCAGCCCGCAGGTAGGGGGGTCCTACAATGAGCAGTTCTTC. V usage is TRBV5-1 and J usage is TRBJ2-1; either TRBD1 or TRBD2 may fit D (6 bases each). This CDR3 comprises 16 residues. V dropped 4 bases and J dropped 1 base, with 15 bases sitting between them. CDR1 and CDR2 (germline): SGHRS, YFSETQ. The full variable domain, in which reference TRBV5-1 and TRBJ2-1 provide the parts outside the CDR3, is KAGVTQTPRYLIKTRGQQVTLSCSPISGHRSVSWYQQTPGQGLQFLFEYFSETQRNKGNFPGRFSGRQFSNSRSEMNVSTLELGDSALYLCASSPQVGGSYNEQFFGPGTRLTVL.

The sample holds a few counts of this clonotype. V is TRBV30 and J is TRBJ2-7, with 7 bases identical to TRBD2. The CDR3 has 15 amino acids. Germline V gene data show CDR1 as GTSNPN and CDR2 as SVGIG (reference sequence). The V segment lost 2 bases and the J segment 6 bases; nucleotides outside the gene matches: 13. Here the CDR3 reads CAWSTQGGFGAEQYF. The DNA for the CDR3 is TGTGCCTGGAGTACCCAGGGAGGGTTTGGTGCCGAGCAGTACTTC.

This clonotype was detected many times. V is TRBV29-1 and J is TRBJ2-7, with 7 positions matching TRBD1. The CDR3 runs 13 residues. V shed 7 bases, J shed 2 bases, and the junction held 8 bases outside the gene matches. Germline V lookup: CDR1 SQVTM, CDR2 ANQGSEA. CDR3 sequence reads: CSARQGMAYEQYF. The CDR3 DNA sequence: TGCAGCGCCCGACAGGGCATGGCCTACGAGCAGTACTTC.

The chain couples TRBV10-3 to TRBJ2-1, with no clear D. V was cut by 8 bases and J by 1 base, with 12 bases left in between. Germline V gene data show CDR1 as ENHRY and CDR2 as SYGVKD. The CDR3 is 14 amino acids. CDR3 sequence reads: CAIGRSPSYNEQFF. The DNA for the CDR3 is TGTGCCATCGGGCGGTCTCCTTCCTACAATGAGCAGTTCTTC.

The table lists this clonotype with many counts. The chain employs TRBV20-1 and TRBJ2-1; 7 nucleotides line up with TRBD1. The V gene's germline CDR1 is DFQATT and CDR2 SNEGSKA (reference sequence). Losses at the gene ends were 1 base for V and 7 bases for J; bases not matched to a gene: 10. The CDR3 consists of 15 residues. The CDR3 here is CSARVSRQGRNEQFF. In DNA, the CDR3 is TGCAGTGCTAGAGTATCAAGACAGGGACGGAATGAGCAGTTCTTC.

This clonotype came up many times. The chain employs TRBV5-6 and TRBJ2-6; unclear D gene. The ends were cut back, 4 bases at V and 2 bases at J, with 13 bases in the middle. Germline CDR1 reads SGHDT; CDR2 reads YYEEEE. This CDR3 contains 16 residues. CDR3 DNA sequence: TGTGCCAGCAGCCCCGGCTTCAAGCCTGGGGCCAACGTCCTGACTTTC. It codes for CASSPGFKPGANVLTF.